This section outlines one T cell receptor beta chain sequence together with its context. The antigen is not known. Clones were read by immunoSEQ multiplex PCR, and TCRdb kept only the in-frame ones, dropping some. Of some 95,000 clones listed, about 85% were seen once; the top ten hold 0.7% to 0.95%. This sample is drawn from a study of OX40 agonist ivuxolimab in advanced cancers. Study information: The study treated patients with ivuxolimab, an agonistic anti-OX40 (CD134) antibody. Having had anti-PD-1, anti-PD-L1 or anti-CTLA-4 therapy before was allowed, and approximately 40% had some.

Findings of the study overall: There were also nonresponders showing low normalized T-cell clonal expansion.

Patients with a history of autoimmune disease or on systemic immunosuppression were excluded. This specimen was CD4+ or CD8+ T cells sorted from blood, taken in a trial of the OX40 agonist ivuxolimab. This clonotype was obtained from an adult with an advanced solid tumor such as melanoma, head and neck, liver or kidney cancer.

The CDR3 bases are TGTGCCAGCAGGCCAACTCTGGGAGTGAACACTGAAGCTTTCTTT. Translating gives CASRPTLGVNTEAFF. The chain joins TRBV11-2 to TRBJ1-1; no reliable D call. The germline V gene has CDR1 SGHAT and CDR2 FQNNGV. The CDR3 length is 15 residues. The V end was cut by 6 bases, the J end by 0 bases, with 14 bases between. Full variable domain (outside the CDR3, taken from reference TRBV11-2 and TRBJ1-1): EAGVAQSPRYKIIEKRQSVAFWCNPISGHATLYWYQQILGQGPKLLIQFQNNGVVDDSQLPKDRFSAERLKGVDSTLKIQPAKLEDSAVYLCASRPTLGVNTEAFFGQGTRLTVV.